This T cell receptor beta chain was captured in a study of blood T cell repertoires in COVID-19. The CDR3 totals 13 residues. Per germline, CDR1 SGHNT and CDR2 YYREEE (reference sequence). The germline V and J ends were trimmed by 0 bases and 7 bases, with 10 bases remaining between them. The repertoire was sequenced with immunoSEQ multiplex PCR; TCRdb's copy has only in-frame clones and lacks some. Here the sample spans about 20,000 clones, 91% being singletons. Source material: peripheral blood. The sequence came from a man between 65 and 85 years old with active COVID-19. This chain uses TRBV5-4 with TRBJ1-1; perhaps TRBD1 as D (6 bases). The CDR3 region is CASSLVGGSEAFF. CDR3 nucleotide sequence: TGTGCCAGCAGCTTGGTTGGGGGCAGTGAAGCTTTCTTT. Full variable domain (remainder filled in from reference TRBV5-4 and TRBJ1-1): ETGVTQSPTHLIKTRGQQVTLRCSSQSGHNTVSWYQQALGQGPQFIFQYYREEENGRGNFPPRFSGLQFPNYSSELNVNALELDDSALYLCASSLVGGSEAFFGQGTRLTVV.